Listed below are T cell receptor beta chains from one sample, sequenced in a study of blood T cell repertoires in COVID-19. Profiling relied on immunoSEQ multiplex PCR, and the TCRdb table lists in-frame clones only, not all of them. The sample has fewer than 350,000 clones, under 90% seen once; the top ten hold about 1.7%. The specimen was PBMCs or T cells enriched from blood (not recorded which). The receptors shown here come from a woman aged 40 to 50 who had recovered from COVID-19. The CDR3 runs from the conserved cysteine through the conserved F or W. Each record gives: V gene, CDR3 protein.

TRBV19 CASSIRFYNEQFF
TRBV7-9 CASSLRGRRGGEAFF
TRBV29-1 CSVEVLSGYGYTF
TRBV11-2 CASSLEGVGELFF
TRBV7-9 CASSTGLAGDYNEQFF
TRBV9 CASSVQGQANEQFF
TRBV4-1 CASSHGTGQSYEQYF
TRBV6-4 CASSAGTSGRGNEQFF
TRBV2 CASSTGGGKSPLHF
TRBV3-1/TRBV3-2 CASSTTGSGYEQYF
TRBV5-1 CASSLSNSNYGYTF
TRBV5-1 CASSPEGDSNQPQHF
TRBV27 CASSFWDRVMDTQYF
TRBV5-1 CASSLAPVASGLYEQYF
TRBV5-1 CASSSGGSFTNYGYTF
TRBV30 CAWSLYRETDTQYF
TRBV30 CAWSVRGGDDQPQHF
TRBV12-3/TRBV12-4 CASSLEVFRGQYF
TRBV2 CASSRLVGGNTIYF
TRBV12-3/TRBV12-4 CASSLQGNYGYTF
TRBV2 CASSEARTRISYNEQFF
TRBV28 CASSFDRVYGYTF
TRBV28 CASSLGDRVGTEQYF